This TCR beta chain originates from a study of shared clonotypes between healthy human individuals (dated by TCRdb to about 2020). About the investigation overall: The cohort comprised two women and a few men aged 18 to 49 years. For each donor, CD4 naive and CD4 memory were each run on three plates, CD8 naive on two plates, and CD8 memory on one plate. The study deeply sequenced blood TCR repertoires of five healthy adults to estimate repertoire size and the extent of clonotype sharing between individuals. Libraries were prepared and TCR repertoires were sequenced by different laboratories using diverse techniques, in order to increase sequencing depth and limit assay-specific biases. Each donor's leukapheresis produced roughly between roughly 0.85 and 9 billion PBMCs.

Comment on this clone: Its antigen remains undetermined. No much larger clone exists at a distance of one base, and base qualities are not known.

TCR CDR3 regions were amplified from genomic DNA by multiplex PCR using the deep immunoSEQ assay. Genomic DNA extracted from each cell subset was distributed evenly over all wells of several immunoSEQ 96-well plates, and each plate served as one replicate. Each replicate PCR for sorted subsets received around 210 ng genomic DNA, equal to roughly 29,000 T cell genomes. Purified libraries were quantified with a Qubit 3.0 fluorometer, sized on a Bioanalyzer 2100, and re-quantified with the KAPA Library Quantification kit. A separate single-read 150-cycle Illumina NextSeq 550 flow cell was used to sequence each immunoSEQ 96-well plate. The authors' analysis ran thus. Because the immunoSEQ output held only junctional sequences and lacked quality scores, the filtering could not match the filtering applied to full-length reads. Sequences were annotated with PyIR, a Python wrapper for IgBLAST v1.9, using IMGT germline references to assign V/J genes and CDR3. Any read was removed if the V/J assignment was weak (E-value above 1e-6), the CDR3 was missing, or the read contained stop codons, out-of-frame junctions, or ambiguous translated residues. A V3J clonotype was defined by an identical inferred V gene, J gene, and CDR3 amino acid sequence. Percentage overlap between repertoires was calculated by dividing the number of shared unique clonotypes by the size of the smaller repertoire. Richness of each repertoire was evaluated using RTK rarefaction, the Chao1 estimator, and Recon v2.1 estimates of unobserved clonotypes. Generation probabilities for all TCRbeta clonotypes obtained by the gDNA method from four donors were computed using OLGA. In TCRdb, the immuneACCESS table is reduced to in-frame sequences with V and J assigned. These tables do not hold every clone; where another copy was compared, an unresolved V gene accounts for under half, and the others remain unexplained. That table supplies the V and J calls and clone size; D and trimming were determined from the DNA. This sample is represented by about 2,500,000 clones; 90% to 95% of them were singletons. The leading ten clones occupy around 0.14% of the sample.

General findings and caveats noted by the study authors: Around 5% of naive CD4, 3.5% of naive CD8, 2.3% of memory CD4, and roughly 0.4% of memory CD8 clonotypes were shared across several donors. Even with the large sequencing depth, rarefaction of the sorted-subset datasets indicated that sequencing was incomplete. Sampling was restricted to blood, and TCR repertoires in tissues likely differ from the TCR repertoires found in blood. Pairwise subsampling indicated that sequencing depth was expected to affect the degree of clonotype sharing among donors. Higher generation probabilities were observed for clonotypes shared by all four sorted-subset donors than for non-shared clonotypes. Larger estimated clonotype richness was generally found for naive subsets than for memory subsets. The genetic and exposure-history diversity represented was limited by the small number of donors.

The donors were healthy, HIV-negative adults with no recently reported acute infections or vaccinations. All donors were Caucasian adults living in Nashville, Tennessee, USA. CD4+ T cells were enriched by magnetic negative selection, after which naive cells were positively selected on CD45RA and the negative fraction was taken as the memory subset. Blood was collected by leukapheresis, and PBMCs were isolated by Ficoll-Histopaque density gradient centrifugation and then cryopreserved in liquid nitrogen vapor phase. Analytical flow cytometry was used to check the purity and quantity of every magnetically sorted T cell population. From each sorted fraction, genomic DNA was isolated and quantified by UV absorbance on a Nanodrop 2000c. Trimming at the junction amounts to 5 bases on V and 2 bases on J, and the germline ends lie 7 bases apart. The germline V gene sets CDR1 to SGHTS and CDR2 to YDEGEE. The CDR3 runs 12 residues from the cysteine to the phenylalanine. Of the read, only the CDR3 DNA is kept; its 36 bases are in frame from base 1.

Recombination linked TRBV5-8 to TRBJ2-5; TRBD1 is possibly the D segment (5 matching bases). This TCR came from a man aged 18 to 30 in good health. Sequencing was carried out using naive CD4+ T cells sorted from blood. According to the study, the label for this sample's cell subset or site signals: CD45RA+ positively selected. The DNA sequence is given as TGTGCCAGCAGACGACAGCAAGAGACCCAGTACTTC. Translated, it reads CASRRQQETQYF.